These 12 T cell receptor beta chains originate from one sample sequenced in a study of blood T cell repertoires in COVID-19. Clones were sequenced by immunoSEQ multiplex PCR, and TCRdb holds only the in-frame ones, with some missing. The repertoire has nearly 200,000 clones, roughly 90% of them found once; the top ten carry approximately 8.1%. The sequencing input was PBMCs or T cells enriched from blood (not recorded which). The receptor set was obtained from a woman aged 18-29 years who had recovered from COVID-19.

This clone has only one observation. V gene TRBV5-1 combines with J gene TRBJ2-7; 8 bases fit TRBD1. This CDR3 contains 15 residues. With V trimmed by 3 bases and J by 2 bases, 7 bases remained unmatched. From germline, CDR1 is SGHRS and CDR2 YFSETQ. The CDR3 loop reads CASSSRTGIPYEQYF. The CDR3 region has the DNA TGCGCCAGCAGCTCCCGGACAGGGATTCCCTACGAGCAGTACTTC.

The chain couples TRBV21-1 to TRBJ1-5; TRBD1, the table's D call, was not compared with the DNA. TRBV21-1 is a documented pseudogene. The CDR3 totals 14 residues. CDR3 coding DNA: TGTGCCAGCAGCAAAGGGCAAAGTAATCAGCCCCAGCATTTT. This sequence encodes CASSKGQSNQPQHF.

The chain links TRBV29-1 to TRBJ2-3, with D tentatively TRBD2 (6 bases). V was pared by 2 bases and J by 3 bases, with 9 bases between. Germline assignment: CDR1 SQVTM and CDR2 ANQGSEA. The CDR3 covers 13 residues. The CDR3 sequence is CSVENRGTDTQYF. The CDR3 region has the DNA TGCAGCGTTGAAAATCGGGGGACAGATACGCAGTATTTT.

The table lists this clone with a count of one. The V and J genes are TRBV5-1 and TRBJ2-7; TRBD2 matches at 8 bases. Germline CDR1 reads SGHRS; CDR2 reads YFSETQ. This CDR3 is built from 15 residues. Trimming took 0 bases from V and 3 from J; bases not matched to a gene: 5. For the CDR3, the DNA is TGCGCCAGCAGCTTGGGGGCGGGGGGAGTCTACGAGCAGTACTTC. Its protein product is CASSLGAGGVYEQYF.

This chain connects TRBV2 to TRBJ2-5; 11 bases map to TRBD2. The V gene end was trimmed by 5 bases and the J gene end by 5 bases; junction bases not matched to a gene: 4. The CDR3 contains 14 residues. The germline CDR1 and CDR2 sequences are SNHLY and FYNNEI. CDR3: CASSRTSGLETQYF. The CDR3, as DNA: TGTGCCAGCAGTAGGACTAGCGGGTTGGAGACCCAGTACTTC. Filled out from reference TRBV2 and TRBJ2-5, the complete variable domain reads EPEVTQTPSHQVTQMGQEVILRCVPISNHLYFYWYRQILGQKVEFLVSFYNNEISEKSEIFDDQFSVERPDGSNFTLKIRSTKLEDSAMYFCASSRTSGLETQYFGPGTRLLVL.

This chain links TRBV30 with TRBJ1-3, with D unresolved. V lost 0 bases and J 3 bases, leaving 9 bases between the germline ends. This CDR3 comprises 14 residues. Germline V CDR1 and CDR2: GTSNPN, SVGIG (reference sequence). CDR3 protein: CAWSVSTFGNTIYF. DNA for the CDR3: TGTGCCTGGAGTGTTTCGACATTTGGAAACACCATATATTTT.

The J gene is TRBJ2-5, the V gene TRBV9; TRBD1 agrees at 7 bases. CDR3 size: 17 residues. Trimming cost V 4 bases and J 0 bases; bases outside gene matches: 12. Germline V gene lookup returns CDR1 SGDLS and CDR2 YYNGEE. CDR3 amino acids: CASSPLFPTGHQETQYF. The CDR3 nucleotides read TGTGCCAGCAGCCCGCTTTTCCCGACAGGGCACCAAGAGACCCAGTACTTC.

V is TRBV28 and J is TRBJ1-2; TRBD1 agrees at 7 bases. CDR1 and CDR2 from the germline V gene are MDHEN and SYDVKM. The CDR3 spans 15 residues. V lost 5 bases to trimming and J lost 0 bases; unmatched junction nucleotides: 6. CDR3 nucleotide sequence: TGTGCCAGCAGTGTACGGGACAGTCCTAACTATGGCTACACCTTC. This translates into CASSVRDSPNYGYTF.

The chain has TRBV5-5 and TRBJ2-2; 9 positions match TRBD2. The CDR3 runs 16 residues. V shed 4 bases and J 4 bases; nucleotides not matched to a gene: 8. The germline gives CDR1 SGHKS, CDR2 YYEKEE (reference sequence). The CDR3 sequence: CASSPERGAFTGELFF. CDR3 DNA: TGTGCCAGCAGCCCTGAGCGGGGGGCCTTCACCGGGGAGCTGTTTTTT.

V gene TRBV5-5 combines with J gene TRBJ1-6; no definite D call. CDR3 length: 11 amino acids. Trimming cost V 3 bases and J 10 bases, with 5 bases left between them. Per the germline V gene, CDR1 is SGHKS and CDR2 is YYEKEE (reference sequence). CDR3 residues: CASSSGSPLHF. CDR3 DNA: TGTGCCAGCAGCTCAGGCTCACCCCTCCACTTT.

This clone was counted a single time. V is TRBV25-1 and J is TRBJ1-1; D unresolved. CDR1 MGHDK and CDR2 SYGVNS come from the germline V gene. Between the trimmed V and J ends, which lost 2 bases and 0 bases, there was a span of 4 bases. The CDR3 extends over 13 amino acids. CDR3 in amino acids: CASSEKLNTEAFF. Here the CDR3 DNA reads TGTGCCAGCAGTGAAAAGCTGAACACTGAAGCTTTCTTT.

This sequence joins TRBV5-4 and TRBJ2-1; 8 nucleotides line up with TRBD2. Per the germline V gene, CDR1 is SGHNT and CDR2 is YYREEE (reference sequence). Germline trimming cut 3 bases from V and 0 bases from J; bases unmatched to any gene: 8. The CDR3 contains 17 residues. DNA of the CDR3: TGTGCCAGCAGCTCACACCCGGGACTAGACTCCTACAATGAGCAGTTCTTC. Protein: CASSSHPGLDSYNEQFF.